These 6 T cell receptor beta chains share one sample of origin, sequenced in a study of blood T cell repertoires in COVID-19. Clones were read by immunoSEQ multiplex PCR, and TCRdb kept only the in-frame ones, dropping some. The sample holds 120,000 or so clones, approximately 87% seen once. Sequenced material: peripheral blood. The receptors were gathered from a woman in her 50s with acute or convalescent COVID-19.

The chain recombines TRBV10-3 with TRBJ2-7, with 9 bases matching TRBD2. Germline-derived CDR1 and CDR2 are ENHRY and SYGVKD. The J segment lost 0 bases and the V segment lost 6 bases, leaving 3 bases of the junction unmatched. The CDR3 consists of 14 residues. CDR3 in amino acids: CAIRQREDSYEQYF. The CDR3 DNA reads as TGTGCCATCAGACAGCGGGAGGACTCCTACGAGCAGTACTTC.

The chain couples TRBV11-3 to TRBJ2-1; D is undetermined. Trimming removed 0 bases at V and 8 bases at J, with 8 bases between. The CDR3 covers 13 residues. Looked up from germline, CDR1 is SGHNT and CDR2 is YENEEA. CDR3: CASSLDETDEQFF. CDR3 DNA sequence: TGTGCCAGCAGCTTAGATGAGACTGATGAGCAGTTCTTC.

The chain couples TRBV7-9 to TRBJ1-2; no reliable D call. The CDR3 loop spans 15 amino acids. Germline-derived CDR1 and CDR2 are SEHNR and FQNEAQ (reference sequence). The V and J ends lost 5 bases and 5 bases respectively, with 18 bases between them. CDR3 sequence: CASSPPLWEKYGYTF. The CDR3 DNA reads as TGTGCCAGCAGCCCCCCCTTGTGGGAGAAGTATGGCTACACCTTC.

This chain uses TRBV19 with TRBJ2-1; no reliable D call. V was shortened by 3 bases and J by 7 bases, with 10 bases between the two germline ends. Per germline, CDR1 LNHDA and CDR2 SQIVND (reference sequence). The CDR3 runs 13 residues. The CDR3 reads CASSIPGRNEQFF. The CDR3 DNA sequence: TGTGCCAGTAGTATTCCGGGTCGAAATGAGCAGTTCTTC.

This chain links TRBV27 with TRBJ1-5; D is possibly TRBD1 (6 bases). V lost 5 bases and J 0 bases, leaving 11 bases between the germline ends. Germline V gene data show CDR1 as MNHEY and CDR2 as SMNVEV (reference sequence). The CDR3 runs 15 residues. The CDR3 loop is CASSADSYSNQPQHF. Here the CDR3 DNA reads TGTGCCAGCAGTGCGGACAGCTATAGCAATCAGCCCCAGCATTTT.

This chain links TRBV5-1 with TRBJ1-1, with D unresolved. The CDR3 spans 12 residues. Germline CDR1 SGHRS, CDR2 YFSETQ. Trimming shortened V by 2 bases and J by 3 bases, and 5 bases separated the two germline ends. The CDR3 protein is CASSFGDTEAFF. The CDR3 region has the DNA TGCGCCAGCAGCTTCGGGGACACTGAAGCTTTCTTT.